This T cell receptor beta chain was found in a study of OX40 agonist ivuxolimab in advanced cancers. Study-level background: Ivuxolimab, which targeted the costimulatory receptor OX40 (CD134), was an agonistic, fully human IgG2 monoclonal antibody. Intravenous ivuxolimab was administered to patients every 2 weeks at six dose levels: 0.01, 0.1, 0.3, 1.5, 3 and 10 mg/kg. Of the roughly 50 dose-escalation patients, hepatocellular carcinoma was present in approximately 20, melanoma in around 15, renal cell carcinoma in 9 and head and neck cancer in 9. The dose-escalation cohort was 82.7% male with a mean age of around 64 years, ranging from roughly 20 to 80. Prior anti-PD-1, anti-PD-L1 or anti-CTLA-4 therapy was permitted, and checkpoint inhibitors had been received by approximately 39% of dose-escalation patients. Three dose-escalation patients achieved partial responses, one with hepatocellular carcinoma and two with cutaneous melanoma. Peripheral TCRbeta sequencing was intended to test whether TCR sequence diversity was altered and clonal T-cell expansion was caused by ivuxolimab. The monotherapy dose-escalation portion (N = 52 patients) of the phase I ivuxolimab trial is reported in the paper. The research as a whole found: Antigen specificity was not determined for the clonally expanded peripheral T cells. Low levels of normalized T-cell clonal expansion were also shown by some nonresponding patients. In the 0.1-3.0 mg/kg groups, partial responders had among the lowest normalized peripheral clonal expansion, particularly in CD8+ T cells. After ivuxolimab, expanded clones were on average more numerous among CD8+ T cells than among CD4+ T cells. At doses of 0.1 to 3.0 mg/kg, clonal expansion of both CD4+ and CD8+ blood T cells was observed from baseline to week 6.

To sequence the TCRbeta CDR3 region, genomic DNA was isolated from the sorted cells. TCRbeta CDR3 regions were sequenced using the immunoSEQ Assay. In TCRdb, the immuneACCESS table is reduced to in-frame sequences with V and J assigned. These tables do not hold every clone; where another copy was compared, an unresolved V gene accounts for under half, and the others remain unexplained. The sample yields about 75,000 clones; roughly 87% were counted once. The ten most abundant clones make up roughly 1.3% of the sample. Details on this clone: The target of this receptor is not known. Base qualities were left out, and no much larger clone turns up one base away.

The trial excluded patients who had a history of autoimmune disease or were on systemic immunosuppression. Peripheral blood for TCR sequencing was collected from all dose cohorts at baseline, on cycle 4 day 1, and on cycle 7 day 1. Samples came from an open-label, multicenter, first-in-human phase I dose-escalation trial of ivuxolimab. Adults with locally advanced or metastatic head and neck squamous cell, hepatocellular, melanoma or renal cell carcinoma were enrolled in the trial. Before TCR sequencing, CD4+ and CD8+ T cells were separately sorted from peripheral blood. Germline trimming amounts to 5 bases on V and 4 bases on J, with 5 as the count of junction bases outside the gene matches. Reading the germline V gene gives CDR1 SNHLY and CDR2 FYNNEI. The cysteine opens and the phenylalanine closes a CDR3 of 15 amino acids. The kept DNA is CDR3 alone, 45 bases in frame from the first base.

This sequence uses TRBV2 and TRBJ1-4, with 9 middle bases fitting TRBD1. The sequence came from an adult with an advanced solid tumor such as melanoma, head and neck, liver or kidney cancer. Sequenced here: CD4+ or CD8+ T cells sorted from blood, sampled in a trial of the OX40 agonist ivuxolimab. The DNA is TGTGCCAGCAGTCCGGACAGGGGCGTTAATGAAAAACTGTTTTTT. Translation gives CASSPDRGVNEKLFF.